This T cell receptor beta chain originates from a study of OX40 agonist ivuxolimab in advanced cancers. About this clone itself: The antigen is undetermined.

V dropped 3 bases and J dropped 6 bases, with 12 bases sitting between them. Germline-derived CDR1 and CDR2 are KGHSH and LQKENI. This CDR3 is built from 14 residues. Study findings and constraints: Near-lowest levels of clonal expansion characterized partial responders at 0.1-3.0 mg/kg.

Produced via immunoSEQ multiplex PCR; TCRdb's table is partial and in-frame only. The data contain about 53,000 clones, roughly four fifths of them singletons. This sequence joins TRBV18 and TRBJ2-1; tentatively, D is TRBD2 (6 bases). This receptor was obtained from an adult with an advanced solid tumor such as melanoma, head and neck, liver or kidney cancer. The input for sequencing was CD4+ or CD8+ T cells sorted from blood, taken in a trial of the OX40 agonist ivuxolimab. The CDR3 coding sequence is TGTGCCAGCTCACCCGTGGGAGGACCCAATGAGCAGTTCTTC. The encoded protein is CASSPVGGPNEQFF.